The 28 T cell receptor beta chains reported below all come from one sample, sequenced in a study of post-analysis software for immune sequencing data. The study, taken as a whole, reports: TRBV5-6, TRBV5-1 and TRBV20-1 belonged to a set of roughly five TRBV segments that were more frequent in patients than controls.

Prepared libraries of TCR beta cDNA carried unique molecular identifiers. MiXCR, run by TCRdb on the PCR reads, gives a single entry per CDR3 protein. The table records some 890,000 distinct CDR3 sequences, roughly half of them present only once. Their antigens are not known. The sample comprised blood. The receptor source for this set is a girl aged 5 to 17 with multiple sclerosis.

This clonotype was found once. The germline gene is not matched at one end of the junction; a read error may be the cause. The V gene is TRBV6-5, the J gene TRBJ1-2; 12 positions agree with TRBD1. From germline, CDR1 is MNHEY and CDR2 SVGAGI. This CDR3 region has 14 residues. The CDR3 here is CASRRDRGHYGHTF. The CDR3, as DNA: TGTGCCAGCAGACGGGACAGGGGGCACTATGGCCACACCTTC.

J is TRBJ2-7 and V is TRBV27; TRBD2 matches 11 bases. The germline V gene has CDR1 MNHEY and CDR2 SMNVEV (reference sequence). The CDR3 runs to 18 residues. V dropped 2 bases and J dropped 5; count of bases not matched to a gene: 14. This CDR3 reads CASSLRASGRYREDEQYF. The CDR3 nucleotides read TGTGCCAGCAGTTTAAGGGCTAGCGGGAGGTATCGGGAAGACGAGCAGTACTTC.

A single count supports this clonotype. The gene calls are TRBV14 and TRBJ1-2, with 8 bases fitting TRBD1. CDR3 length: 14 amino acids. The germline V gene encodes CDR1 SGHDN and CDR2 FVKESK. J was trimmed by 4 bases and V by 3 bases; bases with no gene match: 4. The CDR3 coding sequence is TGTGCCAGCAGCCAGCCGGGACAGGTCTATGGCTACACCTTC. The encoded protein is CASSQPGQVYGYTF.

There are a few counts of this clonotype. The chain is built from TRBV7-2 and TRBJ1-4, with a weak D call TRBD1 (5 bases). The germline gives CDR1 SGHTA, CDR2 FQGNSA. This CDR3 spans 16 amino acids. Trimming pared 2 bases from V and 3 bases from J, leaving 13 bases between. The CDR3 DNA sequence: TGTGCCAGCAGCTTACAGGGAACCCGAGCTAATGAAAAACTGTTTTTT. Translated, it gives CASSLQGTRANEKLFF.

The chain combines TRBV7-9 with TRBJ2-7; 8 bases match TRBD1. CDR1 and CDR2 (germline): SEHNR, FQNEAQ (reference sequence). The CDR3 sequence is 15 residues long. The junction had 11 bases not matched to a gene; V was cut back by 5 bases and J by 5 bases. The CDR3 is CASSRRYRTGNEQYF. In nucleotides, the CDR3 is TGTGCCAGCAGCCGACGATACAGGACAGGGAACGAGCAGTACTTC.

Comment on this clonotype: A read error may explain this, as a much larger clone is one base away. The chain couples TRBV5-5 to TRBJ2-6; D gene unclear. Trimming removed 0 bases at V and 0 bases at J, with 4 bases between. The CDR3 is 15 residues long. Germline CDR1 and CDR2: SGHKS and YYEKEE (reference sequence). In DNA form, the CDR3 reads TGTGCCAGCAGCTTGGAGCGCTCTGGGGCCAACGTCCTGACTTTC. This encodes CASSLERSGANVLTF.

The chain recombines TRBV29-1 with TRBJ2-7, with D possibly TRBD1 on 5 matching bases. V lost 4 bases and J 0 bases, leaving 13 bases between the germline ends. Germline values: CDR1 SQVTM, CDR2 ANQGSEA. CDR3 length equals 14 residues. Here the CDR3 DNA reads TGCAGCGTTGCCGGACACAAAAGCTCCTACGAGCAGTACTTC. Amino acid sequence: CSVAGHKSSYEQYF.

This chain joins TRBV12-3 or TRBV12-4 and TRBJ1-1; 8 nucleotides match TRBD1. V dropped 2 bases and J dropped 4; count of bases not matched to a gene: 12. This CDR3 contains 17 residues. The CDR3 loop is CASSLIRGPGPGTEAFF. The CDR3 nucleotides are TGTGCCAGCAGTTTAATCAGGGGGCCAGGGCCAGGCACTGAAGCTTTCTTT.

CDR3 DNA: TGTGCCAGCAGCATCGCCCGGTCGGCCATGAACACTGAAGCTTTCTTT. This gives the protein CASSIARSAMNTEAFF. The gene calls are TRBV12-3 or TRBV12-4 and TRBJ1-1; D is uncertain. Trimming took off 6 bases at V and 0 bases at J, with 17 bases between the two ends. This CDR3 has 16 amino acids.

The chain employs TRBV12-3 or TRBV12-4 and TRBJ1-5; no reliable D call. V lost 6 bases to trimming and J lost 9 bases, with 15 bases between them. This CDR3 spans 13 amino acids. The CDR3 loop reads CASSPKAGGPQHF. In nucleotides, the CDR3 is TGTGCCAGCAGCCCTAAAGCTGGTGGGCCCCAGCATTTT.

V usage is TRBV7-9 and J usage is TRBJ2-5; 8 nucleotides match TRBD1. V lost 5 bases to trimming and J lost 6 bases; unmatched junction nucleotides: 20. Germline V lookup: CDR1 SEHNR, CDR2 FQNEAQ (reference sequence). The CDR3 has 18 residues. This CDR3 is CASSPSYPLRQGTKTQYF. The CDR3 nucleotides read TGTGCCAGCAGCCCAAGCTACCCTTTAAGACAGGGGACAAAGACCCAGTACTTC.

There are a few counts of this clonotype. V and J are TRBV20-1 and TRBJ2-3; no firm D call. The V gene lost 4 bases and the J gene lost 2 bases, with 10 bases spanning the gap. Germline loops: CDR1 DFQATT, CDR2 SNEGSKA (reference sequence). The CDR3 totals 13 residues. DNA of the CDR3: TGCAGTGCTACAGCTCCCTACACAGATACGCAGTATTTT. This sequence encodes CSATAPYTDTQYF.

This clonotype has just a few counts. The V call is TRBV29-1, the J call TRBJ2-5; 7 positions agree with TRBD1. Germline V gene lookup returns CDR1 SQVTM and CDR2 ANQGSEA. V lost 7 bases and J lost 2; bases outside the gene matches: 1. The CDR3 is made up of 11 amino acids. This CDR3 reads CSGGQQETQYF. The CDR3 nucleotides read TGCAGCGGGGGACAGCAAGAGACCCAGTACTTC.

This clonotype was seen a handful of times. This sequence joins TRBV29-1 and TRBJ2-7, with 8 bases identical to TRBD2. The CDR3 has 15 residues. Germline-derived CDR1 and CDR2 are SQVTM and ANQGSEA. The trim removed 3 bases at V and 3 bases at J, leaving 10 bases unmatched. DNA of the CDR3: TGCAGCGTTGACCGGCCGGGGGGGCCCCTCTACGAGCAGTACTTC. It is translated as CSVDRPGGPLYEQYF.

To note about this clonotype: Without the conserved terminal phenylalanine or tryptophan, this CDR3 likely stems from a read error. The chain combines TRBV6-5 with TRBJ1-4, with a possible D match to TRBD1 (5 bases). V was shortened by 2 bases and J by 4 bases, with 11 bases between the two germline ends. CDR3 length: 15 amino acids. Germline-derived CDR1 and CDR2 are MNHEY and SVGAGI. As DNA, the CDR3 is TGTGCCAGCAGTTACGGAGCGCAGGGTAATGAAAAACTGTTTCTT. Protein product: CASSYGAQGNEKLFL.

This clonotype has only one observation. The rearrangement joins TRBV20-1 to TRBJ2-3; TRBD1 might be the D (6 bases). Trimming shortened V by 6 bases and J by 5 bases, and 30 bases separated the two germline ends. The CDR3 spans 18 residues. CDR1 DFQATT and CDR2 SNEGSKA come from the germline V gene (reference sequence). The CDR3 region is CSANPRFIVPGHVDTQYF. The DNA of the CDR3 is TGCAGTGCGAACCCCCGCTTTATAGTCCCGGGACACGTAGATACGCAGTATTTT.

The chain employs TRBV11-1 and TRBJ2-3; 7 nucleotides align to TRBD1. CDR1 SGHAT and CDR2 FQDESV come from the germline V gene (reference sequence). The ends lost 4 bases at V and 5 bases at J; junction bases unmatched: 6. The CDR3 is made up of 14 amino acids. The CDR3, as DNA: TGTGCCAGCAGCTCCCGGGACAGAGAAGATACGCAGTATTTT. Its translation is CASSSRDREDTQYF.

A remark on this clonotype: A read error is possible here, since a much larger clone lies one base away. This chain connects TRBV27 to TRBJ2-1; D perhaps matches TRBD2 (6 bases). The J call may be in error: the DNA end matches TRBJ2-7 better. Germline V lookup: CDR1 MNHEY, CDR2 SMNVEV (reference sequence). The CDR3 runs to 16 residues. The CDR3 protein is CASSTPGRGDYNEQYF. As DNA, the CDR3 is TGTGCCAGCAGTACCCCAGGGCGGGGAGACTACAATGAGCAGTACTTC.

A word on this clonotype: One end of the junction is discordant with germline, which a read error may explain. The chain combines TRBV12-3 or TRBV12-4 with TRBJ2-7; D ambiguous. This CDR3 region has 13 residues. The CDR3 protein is CASSTWWSYEQYF. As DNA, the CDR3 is TGTGCCAGCAGTACCTGGTGGTCCTACGAACAGTACTTC.

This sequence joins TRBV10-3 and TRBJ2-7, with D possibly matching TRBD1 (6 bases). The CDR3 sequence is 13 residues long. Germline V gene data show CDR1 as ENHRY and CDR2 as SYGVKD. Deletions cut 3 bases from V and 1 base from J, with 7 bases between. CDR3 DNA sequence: TGTGCCATCAGTGACGGGACATCCTACGAGCAGTACTTC. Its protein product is CAISDGTSYEQYF.

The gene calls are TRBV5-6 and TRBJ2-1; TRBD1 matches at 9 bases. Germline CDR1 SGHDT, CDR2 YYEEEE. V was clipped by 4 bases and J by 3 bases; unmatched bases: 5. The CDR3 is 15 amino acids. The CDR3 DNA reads TGTGCCAGCAGCCCCCCGGACAGGGGCTACAATGAGCAGTTCTTC. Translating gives CASSPPDRGYNEQFF.

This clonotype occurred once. CDR3: CATRTDTQYF. CDR3 DNA sequence: TGTGCCACTCGGACAGATACGCAGTATTTT. The V and J genes are TRBV2 and TRBJ2-3; D is ambiguous. The CDR3 runs 10 residues. Germline loops: CDR1 SNHLY, CDR2 FYNNEI. Trimming left V 10 bases short and J 3 bases short, with 5 bases between.

The CDR3 spells CASSFVSGGNTDTQYF. The CDR3 region has the DNA TGTGCCAGCAGCTTTGTCTCGGGCGGGAACACAGATACGCAGTATTTT. This chain connects TRBV7-9 to TRBJ2-3; possible D gene TRBD2, 6 bases. Per germline, CDR1 SEHNR and CDR2 FQNEAQ (reference sequence). CDR3 length: 16 residues. V dropped 3 bases and J dropped 2 bases, with 15 bases sitting between them.

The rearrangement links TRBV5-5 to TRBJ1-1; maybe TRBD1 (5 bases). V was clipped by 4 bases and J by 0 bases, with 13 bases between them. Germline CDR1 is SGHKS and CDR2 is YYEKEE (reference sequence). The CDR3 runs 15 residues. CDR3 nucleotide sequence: TGTGCCAGCAGCCCCGGGGGGAGAATGAACACTGAAGCTTTCTTT. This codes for CASSPGGRMNTEAFF.

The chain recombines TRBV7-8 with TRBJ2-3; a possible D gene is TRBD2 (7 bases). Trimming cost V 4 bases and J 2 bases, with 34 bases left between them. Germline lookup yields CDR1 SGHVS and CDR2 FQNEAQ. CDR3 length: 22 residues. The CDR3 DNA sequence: TGTGCCAGCAGCTCCCCTCCGGGGGCAGGTGGGGTAGGGGGGGGGTACACAGATACGCAGTATTTT. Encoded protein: CASSSPPGAGGVGGGYTDTQYF.

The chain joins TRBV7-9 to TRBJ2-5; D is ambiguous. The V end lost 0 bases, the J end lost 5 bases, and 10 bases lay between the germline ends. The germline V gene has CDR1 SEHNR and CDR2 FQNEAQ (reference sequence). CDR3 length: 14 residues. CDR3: CASSLAFRSETQYF. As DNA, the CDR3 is TGTGCCAGCAGCTTAGCGTTTAGGTCGGAGACCCAGTACTTC.

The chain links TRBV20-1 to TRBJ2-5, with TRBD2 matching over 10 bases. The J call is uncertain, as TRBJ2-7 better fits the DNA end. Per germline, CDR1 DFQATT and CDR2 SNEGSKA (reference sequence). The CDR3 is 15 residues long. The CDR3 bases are TGCAGTGCTAGAGGGCGGCCTAGCGGGAGCTACGAGCAGTACTTC. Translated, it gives CSARGRPSGSYEQYF.

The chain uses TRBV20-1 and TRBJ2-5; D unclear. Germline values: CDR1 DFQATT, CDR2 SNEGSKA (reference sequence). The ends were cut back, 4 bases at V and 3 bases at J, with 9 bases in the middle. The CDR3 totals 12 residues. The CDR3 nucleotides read TGCAGTGCTATCACCTGGGAAGAGACCCAGTACTTC. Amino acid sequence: CSAITWEETQYF.